The 12 T cell receptor beta chains in this list originate from one sample, sequenced in a study of early T cells in non-severe SARS-CoV-2 infection. TCRdb re-called the 5' RACE reads with MiXCR, one entry per CDR3 protein. The table has around 63,000 distinct CDR3 sequences, about 9.1% seen once; the top ten hold less than 20%. The sample consisted of whole blood, taken at baseline. The receptor set was obtained from an adult who was a healthcare worker with PCR-confirmed SARS-CoV-2 infection or an uninfected control (not recorded which).

This clonotype was seen more than once but under ten times. V and J are TRBV12-3 or TRBV12-4 and TRBJ1-1; the D gene is possibly TRBD1 (6 bases). With 3 bases removed from V and 6 bases from J, the gap between germline ends came to 14 bases. The CDR3 is 14 residues long. CDR3 in amino acids: CASSFARGSAEAFF. The CDR3 DNA reads as TGTGCCAGCAGTTTCGCCAGGGGTTCCGCTGAAGCTTTCTTT.

The gene calls are TRBV7-2 and TRBJ2-7; 7 bases are a match to TRBD1. V lost 5 bases and J lost 3; bases outside the gene matches: 7. The CDR3 has 14 amino acids. Germline V gives CDR1 SGHTA, CDR2 FQGNSA. The CDR3 region has the DNA TGTGCCAGCAGCCCGACAGGGAATATCTACGAGCAGTACTTC. Translated, it gives CASSPTGNIYEQYF.

This clonotype was found a few times. The rearrangement uses TRBV29-1 and TRBJ2-3; D not resolved. The CDR3 is 14 residues long. Per germline, CDR1 SQVTM and CDR2 ANQGSEA. Trimming pared 6 bases from V and 0 bases from J, leaving 13 bases between. The CDR3 reads CSVNGETSTDTQYF. CDR3 bases: TGCAGCGTAAATGGGGAAACCAGCACAGATACGCAGTATTTT.

This clonotype was picked up a small number of times. This chain joins TRBV28 and TRBJ1-1; D unresolved. The germline V gene has CDR1 MDHEN and CDR2 SYDVKM. This CDR3 comprises 16 residues. Between the trimmed V and J ends, which lost 6 bases and 0 bases, there was a span of 17 bases. The CDR3 is CASSRAGRGVNTEAFF. CDR3 coding DNA: TGTGCCAGCAGCCGTGCAGGCCGCGGGGTGAACACTGAAGCTTTCTTT.

This clonotype was observed many times. V gene TRBV4-3 combines with J gene TRBJ1-4, with D possibly matching TRBD1 (5 bases). Trimming stripped 0 bases from V and 4 bases from J, with 15 bases between. The CDR3 spans 17 residues. Germline V gene data show CDR1 as LGHNA and CDR2 as YSLEER. The CDR3 region has the DNA TGCGCCAGCAGCCAAGAAGGGGTACCACTCATTAATGAAAAACTGTTTTTT. Amino acid sequence: CASSQEGVPLINEKLFF.

This clonotype was observed a single time. The V call is TRBV10-3, the J call TRBJ2-2; 8 bases fit TRBD1. The germline V gene has CDR1 ENHRY and CDR2 SYGVKD. V trimming: 6 bases; J trimming: 4 bases; junction bases outside the gene matches: 4. The CDR3 has 14 amino acids. DNA of the CDR3: TGTGCCATCAGCGGGACAGGAGGCACCGGGGAGCTGTTTTTT. It translates to CAISGTGGTGELFF.

In this sample, this clonotype turned up many times. The chain employs TRBV7-6 and TRBJ2-5; TRBD2 aligns across 7 bases. V shed 6 bases, J shed 5 bases, and the junction held 12 bases outside the gene matches. This CDR3 contains 15 residues. The germline V gene has CDR1 SGHVS and CDR2 FNYEAQ. The CDR3 DNA sequence: TGTGCCAGCAGTTCAAGCGGGGTGGGCATGGAGACCCAGTACTTC. This gives the protein CASSSSGVGMETQYF.

This clonotype was counted once. The chain carries TRBV6-1 and TRBJ1-2; D unclear. The CDR3 covers 10 residues. CDR1 and CDR2 from the germline V gene are MNHNS and SASEGT. Deletions cut 3 bases from V and 8 bases from J, with 4 bases between. CDR3 region: CASSDEGYTF. The DNA of the CDR3 is TGTGCCAGCAGTGATGAGGGCTACACCTTC.

The chain recombines TRBV12-3 or TRBV12-4 with TRBJ1-4, with TRBD1 identical over 7 bases. V lost 6 bases, J lost 4 bases, and 5 bases stayed unmatched. This CDR3 region has 14 residues. The CDR3 DNA reads TGTGCCAGCAGCCAGGGACAGCATAATGAAAAACTGTTTTTT. Its translation is CASSQGQHNEKLFF.

This clonotype was seen repeatedly, ten times or more. V is TRBV19 and J is TRBJ2-4, with no clear D. The V and J ends lost 2 bases and 7 bases respectively, with 9 bases between them. Looked up from germline, CDR1 is LNHDA and CDR2 is SQIVND (reference sequence). The CDR3 runs to 13 residues. Written as DNA, the CDR3 is TGTGCCAGTAGTATACAGTCAGCGAACATTCAGTACTTC. Amino acids: CASSIQSANIQYF.

This clonotype was observed a few times. The chain recombines TRBV6-5 with TRBJ1-2; 9 nucleotides agree with TRBD1. The CDR3 is 16 amino acids. V was clipped by 6 bases and J by 2 bases; unmatched bases: 10. CDR1 MNHEY and CDR2 SVGAGI come from the germline V gene. The CDR3 loop is CASSTWRTGVNYGYTF. As DNA, the CDR3 is TGTGCCAGCAGCACCTGGAGGACAGGGGTAAACTATGGCTACACCTTC.

The chain couples TRBV7-8 to TRBJ2-3; D unclear. Trimming stripped 2 bases from V and 2 bases from J, with 8 bases between. The CDR3 is 14 amino acids. Per the germline V gene, CDR1 is SGHVS and CDR2 is FQNEAQ. As DNA, the CDR3 is TGTGCCAGCAGCTTACAGTGGTTCACAGATACGCAGTATTTT. It translates to CASSLQWFTDTQYF.